Each of the 18 T cell receptor beta chains below was sequenced from the same sample in a study of T-cell memory formation after mild COVID-19. Via MiXCR, TCRdb re-called the 5' RACE reads, giving one row per CDR3 protein. The sample holds some 180,000 distinct CDR3 sequences; roughly 20% are singletons and the top ten take 3.9%. Material: PBMCs or a T cell subset sorted from them (not recorded which). The receptors here all came from a man aged 18 to 30 who had mild COVID-19 (a few samples of this study predate the infection). Cell type and time point are not known.

This clonotype was seen ten or more times. V gene TRBV4-1 combines with J gene TRBJ2-5, with TRBD2 identical over 11 bases. The CDR3 runs to 17 residues. The germline CDR1 and CDR2 sequences are MGHRA and YSYEKL. J gave up 2 bases and V 5 bases, and 10 bases lay outside the gene matches. The CDR3 reads CASSKRLAGNFQETQYF. The CDR3 DNA sequence: TGCGCCAGCAGCAAAAGACTAGCGGGGAATTTTCAAGAGACCCAGTACTTC.

This clonotype has a handful of counts. The chain joins TRBV21-1 to TRBJ1-5; TRBD1, the table's D call, lacks a check against the DNA. TRBV21-1 is described as a pseudogene. The CDR3 sequence is 17 residues long. The CDR3 nucleotides read TGTGCCAGCAGACCCGGGAACCCAAAGTATAGCAATCAGCCCCAGCATTTT. Protein sequence: CASRPGNPKYSNQPQHF.

This clonotype was observed a few times. V usage is TRBV5-1 and J usage is TRBJ1-1; the D gene is possibly TRBD1 (5 bases). The germline V and J ends were trimmed by 0 bases and 5 bases, with 8 bases remaining between them. Germline loops: CDR1 SGHRS, CDR2 YFSETQ. There are 13 residues in the CDR3. The CDR3 sequence is CASSLVGETEAFF. The CDR3 DNA follows: TGCGCCAGCAGCTTGGTGGGGGAGACTGAAGCTTTCTTT.

This clonotype was seen just once. The chain is built from TRBV20-1 and TRBJ2-5; 8 bases agree with TRBD1. Germline lookup yields CDR1 DFQATT and CDR2 SNEGSKA (reference sequence). The CDR3 sequence is 15 residues long. The ends lost 3 bases at V and 2 bases at J; junction bases unmatched: 8. The CDR3 DNA reads as TGCAGTGCTAGGGCGACAGGGGCGAGTCAAGAGACCCAGTACTTC. Protein sequence: CSARATGASQETQYF.

This clonotype has just a few counts. The V call is TRBV3-1, the J call TRBJ1-2; D is ambiguous. Trimming removed 4 bases at V and 3 bases at J, with 12 bases between. The V gene's germline CDR1 is LGHDT and CDR2 YNNKEL (reference sequence). CDR3 size: 14 residues. The CDR3 loop reads CASSRRSLDYGYTF. CDR3 nucleotides: TGTGCCAGCAGCCGGCGCAGCCTAGACTATGGCTACACCTTC.

This clonotype has only a few counts. The chain has TRBV5-1 and TRBJ2-7; a possible D gene is TRBD2 (5 bases). There are 13 residues in the CDR3. The germline V gene has CDR1 SGHRS and CDR2 YFSETQ. V was trimmed by 0 bases and J by 6 bases, leaving 10 bases between them. The CDR3 is CASSLVMGSEQYV. The CDR3 coding sequence is TGCGCCAGCAGCTTGGTGATGGGGAGCGAGCAGTACGTC.

The J gene is TRBJ2-1, the V gene TRBV7-3; tentative D call: TRBD2 (6 bases). Germline V lookup: CDR1 SGHTA, CDR2 FQGTGA. V gave up 1 base and J gave up 7 bases, with 14 bases separating them. There are 15 residues in the CDR3. CDR3 loop: CASSLRDGGGNEQFF. The DNA of the CDR3 is TGTGCCAGCAGCTTAAGGGACGGCGGAGGGAATGAGCAGTTCTTC.

The J gene is TRBJ2-3, the V gene TRBV20-1, with D possibly being TRBD2 (6 bases). The CDR3 sequence is 17 residues long. The V end was cut by 2 bases, the J end by 7 bases, with 25 bases between. Per germline, CDR1 DFQATT and CDR2 SNEGSKA (reference sequence). The CDR3 DNA reads TGCAGTGCTAGAAGCCCCCTGGGTACGGGGGTACCCAATACGCAGTATTTT. This codes for CSARSPLGTGVPNTQYF.

The V gene is TRBV14, the J gene TRBJ2-5; D might be TRBD1 or TRBD2, each matching 5 bases. The germline gives CDR1 SGHDN, CDR2 FVKESK. The V end lost 4 bases, the J end lost 5 bases, and 14 bases lay between the germline ends. The CDR3 runs to 14 residues. DNA for the CDR3: TGTGCCAGCAGCCCGACGTGGGGGTCGGAGACCCAGTACTTC. Its translation is CASSPTWGSETQYF.

This clonotype was seen a few times. This chain links TRBV28 with TRBJ1-6; the D is unclear. The CDR3 spans 12 residues. Trimming left V 6 bases short and J 10 bases short, with 10 bases between. Germline lookup yields CDR1 MDHEN and CDR2 SYDVKM. CDR3 DNA sequence: TGTGCCAGCAGGCCCGTAGGCTCACCCCTCCACTTT. Translated: CASRPVGSPLHF.

The CDR3 here is CATSRDLSSGTDTQYF. The DNA of the CDR3 is TGTGCCACCAGCAGAGATTTAAGCTCGGGGACAGATACGCAGTATTTT. The chain employs TRBV15 and TRBJ2-3; D is possibly TRBD2 (5 bases). The germline V gene has CDR1 LNHNV and CDR2 YYDKDF (reference sequence). This CDR3 region has 16 residues. V gave up 0 bases and J gave up 3 bases, with 13 bases separating them.

V and J are TRBV9 and TRBJ2-2; D is possibly TRBD1 (5 bases). The CDR3 is 16 amino acids. Trimming took off 0 bases at V and 6 bases at J, with 15 bases between the two ends. The germline gives CDR1 SGDLS, CDR2 YYNGEE. The CDR3 DNA reads TGTGCCAGCAGCGTAGTGTTTGGGCAGGGCCCCGGGGAGCTGTTTTTT. Translating it yields CASSVVFGQGPGELFF.

The rearrangement joins TRBV12-3 or TRBV12-4 to TRBJ1-1; D possibly corresponds to TRBD1 (6 bases). Trimming left V 5 bases short and J 7 bases short, with 14 bases between. The CDR3 loop spans 13 amino acids. The CDR3 DNA reads TGTGCCAGCAGTCAGAGACAGGTCCTTGAAGCTTTCTTT. This codes for CASSQRQVLEAFF.

V usage is TRBV5-1 and J usage is TRBJ2-2; D is ambiguous. The CDR3 has 15 residues. V was clipped by 0 bases and J by 0 bases, with 6 bases between them. Germline V gives CDR1 SGHRS, CDR2 YFSETQ. The CDR3 DNA sequence: TGCGCCAGCAGCTTGGTCACGCCGAACACCGGGGAGCTGTTTTTT. Protein sequence: CASSLVTPNTGELFF.

This chain links TRBV7-9 with TRBJ2-7; D is possibly TRBD2 (5 bases). Germline assignment: CDR1 SEHNR and CDR2 FQNEAQ (reference sequence). V was shortened by 5 bases and J by 1 base, with 24 bases between the two germline ends. The CDR3 runs 18 residues. The CDR3 sequence: CASSVGRDRYSASYEQYF. The CDR3 DNA follows: TGTGCCAGCAGCGTAGGCCGGGATCGGTACAGCGCATCCTACGAGCAGTACTTC. Supplemented by reference TRBV7-9 and TRBJ2-7, the full variable domain reads DTGVSQNPRHKITKRGQNVTFRCDPISEHNRLYWYRQTLGQGPEFLTYFQNEAQLEKSRLLSDRFSAERPKGSFSTLEIQRTEQGDSAMYLCASSVGRDRYSASYEQYFGPGTRLTVT.

V usage is TRBV20-1 and J usage is TRBJ2-5, with a weak D call TRBD2 (6 bases). From germline, CDR1 is DFQATT and CDR2 SNEGSKA (reference sequence). There are 13 residues in the CDR3. The V and J ends lost 5 bases and 4 bases respectively, with 14 bases between them. The CDR3 DNA reads as TGCAGTGCTCGGACCCCAGCGGGAGAGACCCAGTACTTC. This codes for CSARTPAGETQYF.

In this sample, this clonotype turned up a few times. V gene TRBV7-2 combines with J gene TRBJ1-2, with TRBD1 identical over 7 bases. V trimming: 5 bases; J trimming: 8 bases; junction bases outside the gene matches: 8. The CDR3 is 13 amino acids. CDR1 and CDR2 (germline): SGHTA, FQGNSA. DNA for the CDR3: TGTGCCAGCAGCCCCGGACAGGCGCGGGGCTACACCTTC. It is translated as CASSPGQARGYTF.

This rearrangement joins TRBV7-9 to TRBJ2-1; D is uncertain. Germline V gene lookup returns CDR1 SEHNR and CDR2 FQNEAQ (reference sequence). The CDR3 runs 15 residues. Between the trimmed V and J ends, which lost 7 bases and 1 base, there was a span of 14 bases. The DNA of the CDR3 is TGTGCCAGCAATTCAGAGACGAGTTCCTACAATGAGCAGTTCTTC. Translating it yields CASNSETSSYNEQFF.